The 17 T cell receptor beta chains reported below all come from one sample, sequenced in a study. Via MiXCR, TCRdb re-called the RT-PCR reads, giving one row per CDR3 protein. This table has almost 700,000 distinct CDR3 sequences, 14% appearing once. The specimen sequenced was memory CD4+ T cells from blood. Receptors were obtained from a female donor in good health, serving as a healthy control.

This chain uses TRBV6-5 with TRBJ2-7; D not resolved. The germline V gene encodes CDR1 MNHEY and CDR2 SVGAGI. The ends were cut back, 9 bases at V and 3 bases at J, with 18 bases in the middle. The CDR3 sequence is 14 residues long. This CDR3 is CASRHPENNYEQYF. The DNA for the CDR3 is TGTGCCAGTCGTCACCCCGAAAACAACTACGAGCAGTACTTC.

In its sample, this clonotype was seen a few times. The chain combines TRBV12-3 or TRBV12-4 with TRBJ2-7, with D possibly matching TRBD2 (5 bases). CDR3 length equals 15 residues. Trimming removed 0 bases from V and 2 bases from J, with 11 bases in between. Written as DNA, the CDR3 is TGTGCCAGCAGTTTAGCGGGAGCATTGACCTACGAGCAGTACTTC. Its protein is CASSLAGALTYEQYF.

This clonotype turned up a few times. The chain couples TRBV5-1 to TRBJ2-7, with 8 bases aligning to TRBD2. The J segment lost 6 bases and the V segment lost 3 bases, leaving 8 bases of the junction unmatched. Germline CDR1 reads SGHRS; CDR2 reads YFSETQ. There are 14 residues in the CDR3. The CDR3 DNA sequence: TGCGCCAGCAGCTCGGCCGGGACTAGAAGCGAGCAGTACTTC. Protein product: CASSSAGTRSEQYF.

J is TRBJ2-3 and V is TRBV24-1; TRBD2 matches 9 bases. CDR1 and CDR2 (germline): KGHDR, SFDVKD. V was pared by 5 bases and J by 2 bases, with 10 bases of the junction left unmatched. The CDR3 is 17 residues long. CDR3 DNA sequence: TGTGCCACCAGTGCCCCTATAGCGGGGGAATTCACAGATACGCAGTATTTT. Translation gives CATSAPIAGEFTDTQYF.

J is TRBJ1-2 and V is TRBV15; the D gene is possibly TRBD1 (5 bases). Per the germline V gene, CDR1 is LNHNV and CDR2 is YYDKDF (reference sequence). V was shortened by 8 bases and J by 0 bases, with 7 bases between the two germline ends. The CDR3 is 12 residues long. In DNA form, the CDR3 reads TGTGCCACCCAGACAGCTAACTATGGCTACACCTTC. This translates into CATQTANYGYTF.

The genes are TRBV6-1 and TRBJ2-1, with a possible D match to TRBD2 (5 bases). Germline CDR1 reads MNHNS; CDR2 reads SASEGT. V was cut by 8 bases and J by 5 bases, with 16 bases left in between. The CDR3 consists of 14 residues. The CDR3 is CASGLRAGDNEQFF. In nucleotides, the CDR3 is TGTGCCAGCGGTTTGAGGGCCGGGGACAATGAGCAGTTCTTC.

This clonotype has a handful of counts. This chain uses TRBV5-1 with TRBJ2-3, with D perhaps matching TRBD1 or TRBD2 (5 bases each). Trimming took 4 bases from V and 1 from J, leaving 13 bases between them. The CDR3 loop spans 15 amino acids. The germline CDR1 and CDR2 sequences are SGHRS and YFSETQ. DNA for the CDR3: TGCGCCAGCAGCAGGGACCAACCTGGCACAGATACGCAGTATTTT. It yields the protein CASSRDQPGTDTQYF. The variable domain in full, completed from reference TRBV5-1 and TRBJ2-3, reads KAGVTQTPRYLIKTRGQQVTLSCSPISGHRSVSWYQQTPGQGLQFLFEYFSETQRNKGNFPGRFSGRQFSNSRSEMNVSTLELGDSALYLCASSRDQPGTDTQYFGPGTRLTVL.

This chain links TRBV15 with TRBJ1-2; 9 positions match TRBD1. This CDR3 is built from 18 residues. Trimming took 1 base from V and 4 from J; bases not matched to a gene: 13. The germline gives CDR1 LNHNV, CDR2 YYDKDF (reference sequence). CDR3 nucleotides: TGTGCCACCAGCAGAGTCCCGGGACAGGGAGTAAAATCCTATGGCTACACCTTC. This sequence encodes CATSRVPGQGVKSYGYTF.

In its sample, this clonotype was seen many times. The chain uses TRBV6-5 and TRBJ1-2; D is possibly TRBD1 (5 bases). CDR1 is MNHEY, CDR2 SVGAGI, per germline. Between the trimmed V and J ends, which lost 6 bases and 2 bases, there was a span of 13 bases. This CDR3 is built from 14 residues. Here the CDR3 reads CASSLLGDNYGYTF. CDR3 sequence (DNA): TGTGCCAGCAGCCTTTTGGGGGACAACTATGGCTACACCTTC.

This clonotype has just a few counts. The rearrangement joins TRBV11-2 to TRBJ1-4; tentative D call: TRBD1 (5 bases). Germline V lookup: CDR1 SGHAT, CDR2 FQNNGV. V dropped 5 bases and J dropped 8 bases, with 21 bases sitting between them. The CDR3 spans 16 residues. CDR3: CASSRTSIGPGEKLFF. For the CDR3, the DNA is TGTGCCAGCAGCCGAACTAGCATCGGGCCAGGGGAAAAACTGTTTTTT.

This clonotype came up a few times. The genes are TRBV20-1 and TRBJ2-5; D could derive from TRBD1 or TRBD2 (5 bases each). There are 14 residues in the CDR3. In germline, CDR1 is DFQATT, CDR2 SNEGSKA (reference sequence). Trimming pared 1 base from V and 1 base from J, leaving 10 bases between. CDR3 in amino acids: CSARVGAGQETQYF. CDR3 DNA: TGCAGTGCTAGAGTCGGGGCAGGCCAAGAGACCCAGTACTTC.

CDR3 DNA sequence: TGTGCCAGCAGTTGGACAGCCCTAGAGACCCAGTACTTC. Protein sequence: CASSWTALETQYF. This chain joins TRBV12-3 or TRBV12-4 and TRBJ2-5; a weak D match, TRBD1 (6 bases). This CDR3 contains 13 residues. V shed 4 bases and J shed 4 bases, with 10 bases lying between them.

The chain is built from TRBV29-1 and TRBJ2-3; 7 bases fit TRBD1. The CDR3 has 13 residues. From germline, CDR1 is SQVTM and CDR2 ANQGSEA. V lost 5 bases to trimming and J lost 3 bases; unmatched junction nucleotides: 5. The CDR3 DNA is TGCAGCGTTACGGGACAGCGGACAGATACGCAGTATTTT. This sequence encodes CSVTGQRTDTQYF.

This clonotype was observed at least ten times. An end of the junction differs from the germline gene, which may be a read error. The rearrangement links TRBV12-3 or TRBV12-4 to TRBJ2-5; 8 positions match TRBD2. The CDR3 contains 14 residues. The CDR3 nucleotides read TGTGCCAGCAGTGTAGCGGGGCGGGGGGAGACCCAGTACTTC. It specifies CASSVAGRGETQYF.

This clonotype was seen at least ten times. The chain is built from TRBV9 and TRBJ2-3, with D possibly being TRBD1 (6 bases). Trimming took 0 bases from V and 0 from J, leaving 14 bases between them. This CDR3 has 17 residues. From germline, CDR1 is SGDLS and CDR2 YYNGEE. DNA of the CDR3: TGTGCCAGCAGCGTAGGGCAAGGAGGACAGAGCACAGATACGCAGTATTTT. Translation: CASSVGQGGQSTDTQYF.

This clonotype was recorded a few times. V usage is TRBV7-3 and J usage is TRBJ1-1, with D unresolved. CDR3 length equals 13 residues. V lost 1 base and J lost 7, with 10 bases in between. Germline V gives CDR1 SGHTA, CDR2 FQGTGA. The CDR3 loop reads CASSLKPNGEAFF. Written as DNA, the CDR3 is TGTGCCAGCAGCTTAAAGCCAAACGGTGAAGCTTTCTTT.

This chain connects TRBV29-1 to TRBJ2-7, with TRBD1 matching 9 bases. Losses at the gene ends were 3 bases for V and 4 bases for J; bases not matched to a gene: 4. The CDR3 sequence is 13 residues long. CDR1 and CDR2 (germline): SQVTM, ANQGSEA. The CDR3 protein is CSVEPGQGYEQYF. The CDR3 nucleotides are TGCAGCGTTGAGCCGGGACAGGGTTACGAGCAGTACTTC.